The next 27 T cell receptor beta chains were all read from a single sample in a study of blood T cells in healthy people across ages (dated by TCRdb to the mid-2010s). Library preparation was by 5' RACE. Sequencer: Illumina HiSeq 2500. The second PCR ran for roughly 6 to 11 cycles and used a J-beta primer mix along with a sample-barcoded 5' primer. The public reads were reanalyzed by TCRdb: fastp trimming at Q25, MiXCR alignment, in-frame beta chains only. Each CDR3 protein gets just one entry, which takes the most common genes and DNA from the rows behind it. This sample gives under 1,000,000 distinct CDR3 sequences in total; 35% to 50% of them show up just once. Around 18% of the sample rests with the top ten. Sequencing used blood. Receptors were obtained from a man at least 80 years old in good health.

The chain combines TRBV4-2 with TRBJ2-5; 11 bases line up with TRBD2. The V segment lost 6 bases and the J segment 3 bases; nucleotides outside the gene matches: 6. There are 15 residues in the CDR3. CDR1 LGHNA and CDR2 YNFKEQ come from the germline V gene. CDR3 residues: CASRGSGRAEETQYF. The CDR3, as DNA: TGTGCCAGCAGGGGTAGCGGGAGGGCCGAAGAGACCCAGTACTTC.

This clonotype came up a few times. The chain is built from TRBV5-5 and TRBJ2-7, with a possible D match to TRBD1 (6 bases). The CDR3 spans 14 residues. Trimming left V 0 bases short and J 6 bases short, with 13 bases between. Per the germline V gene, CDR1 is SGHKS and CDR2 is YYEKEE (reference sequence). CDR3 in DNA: TGTGCCAGCAGCTTGGTTCAGGAAGGGGGCGAGCAGTACTTC. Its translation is CASSLVQEGGEQYF. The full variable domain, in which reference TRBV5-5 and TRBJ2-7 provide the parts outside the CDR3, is DAGVTQSPTHLIKTRGQQVTLRCSPISGHKSVSWYQQVLGQGPQFIFQYYEKEERGRGNFPDRFSARQFPNYSSELNVNALLLGDSALYLCASSLVQEGGEQYFGPGTRLTVT.

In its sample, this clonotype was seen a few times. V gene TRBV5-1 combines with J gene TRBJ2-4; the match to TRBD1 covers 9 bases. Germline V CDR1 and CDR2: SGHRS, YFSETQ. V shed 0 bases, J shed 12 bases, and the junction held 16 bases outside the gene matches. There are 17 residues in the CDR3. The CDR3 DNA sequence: TGCGCCAGCAGCTTGGCCCCCAGGGACAGGGACAACCGCGGTCAGTACTTC. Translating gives CASSLAPRDRDNRGQYF.

Here the CDR3 reads CASSKSDFWVETQYF. For the CDR3, the DNA is TGCGCCAGCAGCAAATCGGACTTCTGGGTAGAGACCCAGTACTTC. The V and J genes are TRBV5-1 and TRBJ2-5; the D gene is possibly TRBD2 (5 bases). The V and J ends lost 4 bases and 4 bases respectively, with 17 bases between them. CDR1 SGHRS and CDR2 YFSETQ come from the germline V gene. The CDR3 is made up of 15 amino acids.

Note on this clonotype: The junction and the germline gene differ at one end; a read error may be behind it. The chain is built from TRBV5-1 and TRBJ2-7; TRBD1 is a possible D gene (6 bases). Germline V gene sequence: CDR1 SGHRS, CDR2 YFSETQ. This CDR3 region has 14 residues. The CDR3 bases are TGCGCCAGCAACTTGGGGGCGGTATACAATGAGCAGTACTTC. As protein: CASNLGAVYNEQYF.

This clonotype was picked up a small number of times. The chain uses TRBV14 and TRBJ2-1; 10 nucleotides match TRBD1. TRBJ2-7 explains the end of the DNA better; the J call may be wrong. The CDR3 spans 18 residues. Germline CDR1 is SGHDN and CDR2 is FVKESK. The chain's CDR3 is CASSPDRDRGGSYNEQYF. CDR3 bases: TGTGCCAGCAGTCCGGATCGGGACAGGGGAGGCTCCTACAATGAGCAGTACTTC.

CDR3 sequence (DNA): TGTGCCAGCAGCATCGGGCGGGGCTACAATGAGCAGTTCTTC. Amino acids: CASSIGRGYNEQFF. The chain has TRBV11-3 and TRBJ2-1, with a weak D call TRBD2 (6 bases). The CDR3 extends over 14 amino acids. Trimming removed 5 bases from V and 3 bases from J, with 11 bases in between. CDR1 is SGHNT, CDR2 YENEEA, per germline.

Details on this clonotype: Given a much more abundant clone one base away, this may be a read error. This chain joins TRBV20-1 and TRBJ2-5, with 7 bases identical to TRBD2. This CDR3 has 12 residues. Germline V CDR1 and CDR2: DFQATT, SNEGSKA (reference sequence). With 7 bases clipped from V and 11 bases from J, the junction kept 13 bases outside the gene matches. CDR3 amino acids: CSVGRETDEQYF. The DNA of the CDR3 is TGCAGTGTCGGGCGGGAGACCGATGAGCAGTACTTC.

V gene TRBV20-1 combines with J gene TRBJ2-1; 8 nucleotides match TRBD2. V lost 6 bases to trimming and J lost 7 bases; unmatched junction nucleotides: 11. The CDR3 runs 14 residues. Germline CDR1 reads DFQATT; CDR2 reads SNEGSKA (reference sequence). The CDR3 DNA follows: TGCAGTGCAACCGGGGAGCGGGAGTGGAATGAGCAGTTCTTC. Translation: CSATGEREWNEQFF.

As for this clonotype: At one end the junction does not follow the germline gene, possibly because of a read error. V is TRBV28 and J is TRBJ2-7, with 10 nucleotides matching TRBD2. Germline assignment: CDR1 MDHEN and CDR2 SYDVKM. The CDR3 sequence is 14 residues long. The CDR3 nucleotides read TGCGCCAGCAGTTCCGGGACTAGCGTCGACGAGCAGTACTTC. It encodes CASSSGTSVDEQYF.

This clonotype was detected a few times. The CDR3 DNA follows: TGCAGTGGGACTAGGAGGGCAGATACGCAGTATTTT. This encodes CSGTRRADTQYF. V is TRBV20-1 and J is TRBJ2-3, with 7 bases lining up with TRBD2. V lost 7 bases to trimming and J lost 4 bases; unmatched junction nucleotides: 5. CDR1 and CDR2 (germline): DFQATT, SNEGSKA (reference sequence). The CDR3 has 12 residues.

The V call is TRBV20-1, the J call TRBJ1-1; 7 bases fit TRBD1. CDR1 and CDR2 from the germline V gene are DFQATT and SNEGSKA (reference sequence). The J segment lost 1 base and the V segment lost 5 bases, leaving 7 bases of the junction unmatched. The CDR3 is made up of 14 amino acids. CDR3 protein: CSADHRDRNTEAFF. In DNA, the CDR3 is TGCAGTGCTGACCACCGGGACAGGAACACTGAAGCTTTCTTT.

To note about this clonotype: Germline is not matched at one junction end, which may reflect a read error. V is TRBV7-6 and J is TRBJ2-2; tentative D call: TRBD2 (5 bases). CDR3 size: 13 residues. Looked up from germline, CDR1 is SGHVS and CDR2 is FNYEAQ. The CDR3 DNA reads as TGTGCCAGCAGCCGAGTGGAAACCGGGAAGCTGTTTTTT. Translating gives CASSRVETGKLFF.

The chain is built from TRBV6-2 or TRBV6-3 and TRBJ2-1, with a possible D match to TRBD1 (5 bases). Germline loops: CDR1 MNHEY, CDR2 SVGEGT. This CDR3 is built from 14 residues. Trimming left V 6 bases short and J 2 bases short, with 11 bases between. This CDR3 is CASRATGTYNEQFF. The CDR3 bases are TGTGCCAGCAGGGCTACAGGAACCTACAATGAGCAGTTCTTC.

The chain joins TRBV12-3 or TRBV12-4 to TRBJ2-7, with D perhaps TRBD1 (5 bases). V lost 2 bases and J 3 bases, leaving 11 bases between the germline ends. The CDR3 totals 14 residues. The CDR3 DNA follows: TGTGCCAGCAGTTTAAGGGGTGGTGGCTACGAGCAGTACTTC. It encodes CASSLRGGGYEQYF.

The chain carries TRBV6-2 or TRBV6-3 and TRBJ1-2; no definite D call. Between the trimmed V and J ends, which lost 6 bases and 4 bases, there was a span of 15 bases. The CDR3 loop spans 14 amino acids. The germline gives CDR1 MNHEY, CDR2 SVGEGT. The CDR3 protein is CASRVGPELYGYTF. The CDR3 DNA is TGTGCCAGCAGGGTCGGGCCAGAGCTCTATGGCTACACCTTC.

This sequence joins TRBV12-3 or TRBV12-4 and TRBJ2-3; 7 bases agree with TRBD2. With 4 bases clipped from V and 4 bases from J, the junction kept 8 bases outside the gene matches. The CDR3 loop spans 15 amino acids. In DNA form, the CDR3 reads TGTGCCAGCAGTTGGACTAGAGTGAGGGCAGATACGCAGTATTTT. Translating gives CASSWTRVRADTQYF.

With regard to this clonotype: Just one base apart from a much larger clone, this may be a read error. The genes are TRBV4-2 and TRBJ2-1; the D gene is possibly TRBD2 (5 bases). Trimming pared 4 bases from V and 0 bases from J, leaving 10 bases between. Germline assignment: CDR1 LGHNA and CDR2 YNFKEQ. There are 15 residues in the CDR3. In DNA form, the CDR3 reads TGTGCCAGCAGCCGAGCGGAAAGCTCCTACAATGAGCAGTTCTTC. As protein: CASSRAESSYNEQFF.

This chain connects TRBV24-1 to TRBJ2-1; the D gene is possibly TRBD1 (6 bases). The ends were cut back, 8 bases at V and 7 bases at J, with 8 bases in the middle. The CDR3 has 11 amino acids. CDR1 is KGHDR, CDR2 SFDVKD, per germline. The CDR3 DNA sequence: TGTGCCACCAATAGGGGGAATGAGCAGTTCTTC. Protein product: CATNRGNEQFF.

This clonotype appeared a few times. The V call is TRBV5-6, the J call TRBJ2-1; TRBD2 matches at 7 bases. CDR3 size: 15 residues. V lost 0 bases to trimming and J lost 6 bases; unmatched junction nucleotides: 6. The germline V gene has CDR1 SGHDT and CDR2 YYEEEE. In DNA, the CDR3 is TGTGCCAGCAGCTTGGTGGCGGGAGCGGCCAATGAGCAGTTCTTC. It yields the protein CASSLVAGAANEQFF.

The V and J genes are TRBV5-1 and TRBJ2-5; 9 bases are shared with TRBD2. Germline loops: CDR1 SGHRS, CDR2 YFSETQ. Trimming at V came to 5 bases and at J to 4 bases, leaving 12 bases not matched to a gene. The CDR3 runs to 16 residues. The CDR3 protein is CASSRTISGRGETQYF. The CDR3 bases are TGCGCCAGCAGTCGCACCATTAGCGGGAGAGGAGAGACCCAGTACTTC.

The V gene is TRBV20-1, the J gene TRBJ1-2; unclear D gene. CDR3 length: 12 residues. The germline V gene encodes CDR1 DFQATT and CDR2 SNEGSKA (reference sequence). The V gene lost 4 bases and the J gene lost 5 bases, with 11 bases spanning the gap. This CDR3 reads CSAKPGAYGYTF. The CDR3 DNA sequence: TGCAGTGCTAAGCCCGGAGCGTATGGCTACACCTTC.

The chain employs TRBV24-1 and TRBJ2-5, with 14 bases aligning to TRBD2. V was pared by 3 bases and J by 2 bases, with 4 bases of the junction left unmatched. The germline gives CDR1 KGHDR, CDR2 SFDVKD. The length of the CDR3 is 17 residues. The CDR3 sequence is CATSDGGLAGVQETQYF. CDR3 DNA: TGTGCCACCAGTGATGGGGGACTAGCGGGAGTACAAGAGACCCAGTACTTC.

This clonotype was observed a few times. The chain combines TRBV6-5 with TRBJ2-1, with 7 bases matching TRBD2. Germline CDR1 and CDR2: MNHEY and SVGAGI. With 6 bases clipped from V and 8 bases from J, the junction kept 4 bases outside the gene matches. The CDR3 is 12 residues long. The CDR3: CASRGGFDEQFF. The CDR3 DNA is TGTGCCAGCAGGGGGGGGTTCGATGAGCAGTTCTTC.

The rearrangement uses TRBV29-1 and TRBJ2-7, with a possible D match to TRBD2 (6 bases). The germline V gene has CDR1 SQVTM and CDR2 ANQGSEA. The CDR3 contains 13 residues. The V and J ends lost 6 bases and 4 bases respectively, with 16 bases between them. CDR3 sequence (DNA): TGCAGCGTCACCCCGGGGGTACCTTACGAGCAGTACTTC. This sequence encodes CSVTPGVPYEQYF.

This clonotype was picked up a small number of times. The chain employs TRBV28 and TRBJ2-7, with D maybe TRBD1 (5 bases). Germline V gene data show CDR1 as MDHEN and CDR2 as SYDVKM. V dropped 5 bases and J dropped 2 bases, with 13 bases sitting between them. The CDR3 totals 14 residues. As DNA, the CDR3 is TGTGCCAGCAGTAAAGGGGTATTCCCCTACGAGCAGTACTTC. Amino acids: CASSKGVFPYEQYF.

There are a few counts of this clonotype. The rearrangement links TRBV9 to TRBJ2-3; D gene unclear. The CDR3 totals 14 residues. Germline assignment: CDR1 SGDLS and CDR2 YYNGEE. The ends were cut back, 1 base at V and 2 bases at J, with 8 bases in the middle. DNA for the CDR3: TGTGCCAGCAGCGTAAACCCCTACACAGATACGCAGTATTTT. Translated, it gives CASSVNPYTDTQYF.